The rows below give T cell receptor beta chains drawn from one sample of a study of T cell changes during pregnancy in multiple sclerosis. TCRdb's table, derived via immunoSEQ multiplex PCR, lists solely in-frame clones and lacks some. Altogether over 35,000 clones are present, about 94% being singletons, with the ten largest covering roughly 8.3%. Specimen: CD8+ T cells from peripheral blood mononuclear cells, collected in the third trimester of pregnancy. These receptor sequences come from a female donor with multiple sclerosis, enrolled in a pregnancy study. CDR3s include the opening cysteine and the closing phenylalanine or tryptophan. A D gene is named only where the DNA matches it firmly. Clone sizes are given selectively: once, few, many, or a class where the clone is expanded.

size: once; D: .; V: TRBV6-1; J: TRBJ2-7; CDR3: CASSEAWGLIYEQYF; DNA: TGTGCCAGCAGTGAAGCCTGGGGCCTTATCTACGAGCAGTACTTC
size: once; D: .; V: TRBV27; J: TRBJ2-1; CDR3: CASSYANEQFF; DNA: TGTGCCAGCAGCTACGCCAATGAGCAGTTCTTC
size: .; D: .; V: TRBV7-2; J: TRBJ2-5; CDR3: CASSYRLGGETQYF; DNA: TGTGCCAGCAGCTACCGCTTGGGGGGTGAGACCCAGTACTTC
size: .; D: TRBD2; V: TRBV30; J: TRBJ2-2; CDR3: CACSGRASTGELFF; DNA: TGTGCCTGTAGCGGGAGGGCCTCTACCGGGGAGCTGTTTTTT
size: .; D: TRBD2; V: TRBV11-2; J: TRBJ2-7; CDR3: CASSLEFGTTIRSYEQYF; DNA: TGTGCCAGCAGCTTAGAATTCGGGACTACGATACGGTCCTACGAGCAGTACTTC
size: .; D: TRBD1; V: TRBV5-1; J: TRBJ1-4; CDR3: CASSPSPGQGLVANEKLFF; DNA: TGCGCCAGCAGCCCTAGTCCGGGACAGGGGTTGGTGGCTAATGAAAAACTGTTTTTT
size: .; D: .; V: TRBV6-5; J: TRBJ2-7; CDR3: CASSYGGQYYEQYF; DNA: TGTGCCAGCAGTTACGGCGGACAGTACTACGAGCAGTACTTC
size: .; D: .; V: TRBV7-2; J: TRBJ1-4; CDR3: CASSPSWNEKLFF; DNA: TGTGCCAGCAGCCCTAGCTGGAATGAAAAACTGTTTTTT
size: .; D: TRBD2; V: TRBV7-9; J: TRBJ2-1; CDR3: CASKTSGSYNEQFF; DNA: TGTGCCAGCAAAACTAGCGGGTCCTACAATGAGCAGTTCTTC
size: .; D: .; V: TRBV2; J: TRBJ1-2; CDR3: CASSTIYGYTF; DNA: TGTGCCAGCAGTACTATATATGGCTACACCTTC
size: medium-sized; D: .; V: TRBV4-1; J: TRBJ2-6; CDR3: CASSQDELTGANVLTF; DNA: TGCGCCAGCAGCCAAGACGAGCTCACTGGGGCCAACGTCCTGACTTTC
size: .; D: TRBD1; V: TRBV27; J: TRBJ2-7; CDR3: CASSLSGQGANEQYF; DNA: TGTGCCAGCAGTTTATCGGGACAGGGGGCTAATGAGCAGTACTTC
size: .; D: TRBD1; V: TRBV6-5; J: TRBJ1-1; CDR3: CASSYSTGGVTEAFF; DNA: TGTGCCAGCAGTTACTCGACAGGGGGCGTAACTGAAGCTTTCTTT
size: .; D: TRBD1; V: TRBV19; J: TRBJ1-5; CDR3: CASASGTGTNQPQHF; DNA: TGTGCCAGTGCCAGCGGGACAGGGACTAATCAGCCCCAGCATTTT
size: .; D: TRBD1; V: TRBV18; J: TRBJ2-1; CDR3: CASSPWGQDRFF; DNA: TGTGCCAGCTCACCATGGGGACAGGATCGGTTCTTC
size: .; D: .; V: TRBV7-6; J: TRBJ2-2; CDR3: CASSLALGQNTGELFF; DNA: TGTGCCAGCAGCTTAGCCCTGGGACAGAACACCGGGGAGCTGTTTTTT
size: .; D: TRBD1; V: TRBV28; J: TRBJ2-5; CDR3: CASSGQGAGATQYF; DNA: TGTGCCAGCAGCGGACAGGGGGCTGGTGCGACCCAGTACTTC
size: .; D: .; V: TRBV7-3; J: TRBJ2-3; CDR3: CASSQGVRGSLGDTQYF; DNA: TGTGCCAGCAGCCAAGGGGTCAGGGGCTCCCTTGGAGATACGCAGTATTTT
size: once; D: TRBD2; V: TRBV29-1; J: TRBJ2-7; CDR3: CSAPWGGEQYF; DNA: TGCAGCGCCCCATGGGGGGGTGAGCAGTACTTC
size: .; D: TRBD2; V: TRBV7-6; J: TRBJ2-7; CDR3: CASTQTSGSNEQYF; DNA: TGTGCCAGCACCCAGACTAGCGGGAGCAACGAGCAGTACTTC
size: .; D: .; V: TRBV29-1; J: TRBJ1-2; CDR3: CSALSQGRALFRYTF; DNA: TGCAGCGCCCTGAGTCAGGGCCGGGCACTTTTTCGCTACACCTTC
size: .; D: TRBD1; V: TRBV7-6; J: TRBJ1-5; CDR3: CASSLGDRDFMRPQHF; DNA: TGTGCCAGCAGCTTAGGGGACAGGGACTTCATGAGACCCCAGCATTTT
size: .; D: .; V: TRBV5-5; J: TRBJ1-4; CDR3: CASKVFAESTNEKLFF; DNA: TGTGCCAGCAAAGTTTTTGCTGAGTCAACTAATGAAAAACTGTTTTTT
size: many; D: .; V: TRBV4-1; J: TRBJ2-7; CDR3: CASSLPQGTEQYF; DNA: TGCGCCAGCAGCCTTCCCCAGGGGACCGAGCAGTACTTC
size: .; D: .; V: TRBV5-6; J: TRBJ1-1; CDR3: CASSLWGGYNTEAFF; DNA: TGTGCCAGCAGCTTGTGGGGGGGTTATAACACTGAAGCTTTCTTT
size: .; D: .; V: TRBV7-9; J: TRBJ2-5; CDR3: CASSLGFGSQETQYF; DNA: TGTGCCAGCAGCTTAGGTTTTGGCAGCCAAGAGACCCAGTACTTC
size: .; D: TRBD2; V: TRBV29-1; J: TRBJ2-1; CDR3: CSVETSVPSNEQFF; DNA: TGCAGCGTTGAAACTAGCGTGCCTTCCAATGAGCAGTTCTTC
size: .; D: TRBD1; V: TRBV14; J: TRBJ2-2; CDR3: CASSQLDRAVAGELFF; DNA: TGTGCCAGCAGCCAGCTGGACAGGGCCGTGGCCGGGGAGCTGTTTTTT
size: .; D: .; V: TRBV7-8; J: TRBJ2-5; CDR3: CASSSITSGETQYF; DNA: TGTGCCAGCAGCTCCATTACCTCCGGGGAGACCCAGTACTTC
size: .; D: TRBD1; V: TRBV27; J: TRBJ1-1; CDR3: CASSFLGQGNTEAFF; DNA: TGTGCCAGCAGTTTCTTGGGACAGGGGAACACTGAAGCTTTCTTT
size: .; D: .; V: TRBV9; J: TRBJ2-7; CDR3: CASSVEPGTGEQYF; DNA: TGTGCCAGCAGCGTAGAGCCGGGTACAGGCGAGCAGTACTTC
size: .; D: .; V: TRBV7-9; J: TRBJ1-1; CDR3: CASRLTGSTEAFF; DNA: TGTGCCAGCAGACTTACAGGGAGCACTGAAGCTTTCTTT
size: .; D: TRBD2; V: TRBV4-1; J: TRBJ2-1; CDR3: CASSPRLGGGSYNEQFF; DNA: TGCGCCAGCAGCCCTCGGCTCGGGGGAGGGTCCTACAATGAGCAGTTCTTC
size: .; D: TRBD1; V: TRBV27; J: TRBJ2-5; CDR3: CASSMRTGGFSETQYF; DNA: TGTGCCAGCAGTATGCGGACAGGGGGCTTCTCAGAGACCCAGTACTTC
size: .; D: TRBD1; V: TRBV28; J: TRBJ2-7; CDR3: CASSSHLQGLTYEQYF; DNA: TGTGCCAGCAGTTCCCACCTACAGGGGCTTACCTACGAGCAGTACTTC
size: .; D: TRBD1; V: TRBV28; J: TRBJ1-5; CDR3: CASSFPQGAGNQPQHF; DNA: TGTGCCAGCAGTTTCCCCCAGGGGGCTGGCAATCAGCCCCAGCATTTT
size: .; D: .; V: TRBV4-2; J: TRBJ1-5; CDR3: CASSPRRESNQPQHF; DNA: TGTGCCAGCAGCCCCCGGAGGGAAAGCAATCAGCCCCAGCATTTT
size: .; D: TRBD1; V: TRBV13; J: TRBJ2-7; CDR3: CASSSRDSSYEQYF; DNA: TGTGCCAGCAGCTCCCGGGACAGCTCCTACGAGCAGTACTTC